Listed here is a single TCR beta chain. Its antigen is not known. These data originate in a study of cytomegalovirus exposure and HLA in healthy donors. Overall study results and limits: It was reported that TCR beta sequences correctly inferred the HLA-A and HLA-B alleles for most subjects. Earlier results showed most TCR beta V segments being productive about 87% or about 30% of the time.

The germline V gene has CDR1 SGHDT and CDR2 YYEEEE. The CDR3 totals 15 residues. V dropped 4 bases and J dropped 0; count of bases not matched to a gene: 4. PCR amplification relied on 60 Vbeta primers (plus 13 Jbeta primers). TCRdb's table, derived via immunoSEQ multiplex PCR, lists solely in-frame clones and lacks some. The data show around 200,000 clones, with approximately 82% seen just once and around 1.2% held by the top ten. The clonotype originates from a girl aged 2-10 years in good health and CMV-seropositive. The sample taken for sequencing was PBMCs. The chain links TRBV5-6 to TRBJ2-3; 8 positions match TRBD2. For the CDR3, the DNA is TGTGCCAGCAGCCTTCCTAGCGGGAGCACAGATACGCAGTATTTT. Protein product: CASSLPSGSTDTQYF.